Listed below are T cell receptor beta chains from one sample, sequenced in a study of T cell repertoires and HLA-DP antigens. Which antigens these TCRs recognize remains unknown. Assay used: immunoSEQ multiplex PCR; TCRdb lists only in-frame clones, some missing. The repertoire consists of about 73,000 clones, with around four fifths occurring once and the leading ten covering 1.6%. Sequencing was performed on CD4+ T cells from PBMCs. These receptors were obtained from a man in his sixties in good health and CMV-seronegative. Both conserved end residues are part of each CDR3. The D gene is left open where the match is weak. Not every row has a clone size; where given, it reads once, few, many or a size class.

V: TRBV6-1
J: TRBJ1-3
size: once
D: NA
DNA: TGTGCCAGCAGTGAAGATTGGGGGGCCGGAAACACCATATATTTT
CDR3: CASSEDWGAGNTIYF

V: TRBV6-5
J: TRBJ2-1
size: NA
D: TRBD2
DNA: TGTGCCAGCAGTCAGACGGGACTAGGGTTTAATGAGCAGTTCTTC
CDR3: CASSQTGLGFNEQFF

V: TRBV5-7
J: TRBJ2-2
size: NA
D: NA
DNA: TGTGCCAGCAGCTTGACGGGAGTTAACACCGGGGAGCTGCTTTTT
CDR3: CASSLTGVNTGELLF

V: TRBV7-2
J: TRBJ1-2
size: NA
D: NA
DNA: TGTGCCAGCAGCCCGCAAGCGGGGGGAGGCCACTATGGCTACACCTTC
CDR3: CASSPQAGGGHYGYTF

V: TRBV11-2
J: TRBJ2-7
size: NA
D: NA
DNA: TGTGCCAGCAGCTTAGGTCCGGAGATGGGGGCCTACGAGCAGTACTTC
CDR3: CASSLGPEMGAYEQYF

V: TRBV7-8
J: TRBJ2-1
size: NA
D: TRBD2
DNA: TGTGCCAGCAGCTTTATGCTAGCGGGAGGGGAGGATGAGCAGTTCTTC
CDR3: CASSFMLAGGEDEQFF

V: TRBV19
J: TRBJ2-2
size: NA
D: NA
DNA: TGTGCCAGTAACCGCGAGTCGAACACCGGGGAGCTGTTTTTT
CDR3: CASNRESNTGELFF

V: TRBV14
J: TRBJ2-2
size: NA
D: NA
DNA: TGTGCCAGCAGCCACCCCCGAGGGCCCTTCGACACCGGGGAGCTGTTTTTT
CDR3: CASSHPRGPFDTGELFF

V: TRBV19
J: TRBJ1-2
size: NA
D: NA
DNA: TGTGCCAGTAGTACCTCCCAAATACGAGAAGCTAACTATGGCTACACCTTC
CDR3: CASSTSQIREANYGYTF

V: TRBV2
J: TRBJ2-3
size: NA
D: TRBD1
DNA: TGTGCCAGCAAGGCACGACAGGGTTCAGATACGCAGTATTTT
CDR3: CASKARQGSDTQYF

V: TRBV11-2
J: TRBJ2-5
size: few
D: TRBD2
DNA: TGTGCCAGCAGCTCGAGACTTACTAGCGCCCAAGAGACCCAGTACTTC
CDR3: CASSSRLTSAQETQYF

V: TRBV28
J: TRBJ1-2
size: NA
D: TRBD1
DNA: TGTGCCAGCAGCCTACGACTCGGGACAGGTTATGGCTACACCTTC
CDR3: CASSLRLGTGYGYTF

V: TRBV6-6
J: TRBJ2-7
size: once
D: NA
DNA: TGTGCCAGCGGCAAAGGGGGGGTGTACGAGCAGTACTTC
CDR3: CASGKGGVYEQYF

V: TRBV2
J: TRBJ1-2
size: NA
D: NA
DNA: TGTGCCAGCAGTGCTGATCAAGGGTATGGCTACACCTTC
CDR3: CASSADQGYGYTF

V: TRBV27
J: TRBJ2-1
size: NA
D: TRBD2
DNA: TGTGCCAGCAGTTCCGAGCGGGGCGGGGGTGAGCAGTTCTTC
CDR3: CASSSERGGGEQFF

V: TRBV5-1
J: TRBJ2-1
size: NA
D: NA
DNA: TGCGCCAGCAGCTTGGCCAAAGGGGGAGGGCGAGATGAGCAGTTCTTC
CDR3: CASSLAKGGGRDEQFF

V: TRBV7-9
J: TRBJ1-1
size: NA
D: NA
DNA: TGTGCCAGCAGCCCCGGACAGAACACTGAAGCTTTCTTT
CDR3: CASSPGQNTEAFF

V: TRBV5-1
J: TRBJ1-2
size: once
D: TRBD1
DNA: TGCGCCAGCAGCTTGGCCAGGGGGCCTAACTATGGCTACACCTTC
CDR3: CASSLARGPNYGYTF

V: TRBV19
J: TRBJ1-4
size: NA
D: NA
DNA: TGTGCCAGTAAACCGGACATGGGGGAAAAACTGTTTTTT
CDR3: CASKPDMGEKLFF

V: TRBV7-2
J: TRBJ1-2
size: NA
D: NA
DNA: TGTGCCAGCAGCTTAGAGCGGACAAGGGAACTCTATGGCTACACCTTC
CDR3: CASSLERTRELYGYTF

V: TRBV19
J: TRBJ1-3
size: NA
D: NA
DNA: TGTGCCAGTAGGCCCCGCGGCGTGGCGGAGGACACCATATATTTT
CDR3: CASRPRGVAEDTIYF

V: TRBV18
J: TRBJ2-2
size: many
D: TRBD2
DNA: TGTGCCAGCTCACCGGGACTAGCGAACGGGGAGCTGTTTTTT
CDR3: CASSPGLANGELFF

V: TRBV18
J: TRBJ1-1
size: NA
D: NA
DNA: TGTGCCAGCTCACCACCGTCAAGCAGGGGCGCTGAAGCTTTCTTT
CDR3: CASSPPSSRGAEAFF

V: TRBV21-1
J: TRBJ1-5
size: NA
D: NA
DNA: TGTGCCAGCAGCATCAGAACCACGAATAGCAATCAGCCCCAGCATTTT
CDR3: CASSIRTTNSNQPQHF

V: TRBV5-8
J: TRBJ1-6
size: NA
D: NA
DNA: TGTGCCAGCAGCCAGGACGGGCTTCCCAGATCACCCCTCCACTTT
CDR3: CASSQDGLPRSPLHF

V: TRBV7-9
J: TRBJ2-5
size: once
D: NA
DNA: TGTGCCAGCAGCTTCAGGGGCGATGAGACCCAGTACTTC
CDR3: CASSFRGDETQYF

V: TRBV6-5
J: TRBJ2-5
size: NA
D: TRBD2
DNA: TGTGCCAGCGGACTAGCGGGAAACCAAGAGACCCAGTACTTC
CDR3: CASGLAGNQETQYF

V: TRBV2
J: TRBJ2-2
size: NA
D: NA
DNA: TGTGCCAGCACGAAACAGGGTGGGACCGGGGAGCTGTTTTTT
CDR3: CASTKQGGTGELFF

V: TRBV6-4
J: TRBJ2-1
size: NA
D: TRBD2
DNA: TGTGCCAGCGGTCACCTCCTAGCGGGGCTTCTCTCCTACAATGAGCAGTTCTTC
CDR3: CASGHLLAGLLSYNEQFF

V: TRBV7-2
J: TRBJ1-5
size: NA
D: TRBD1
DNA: TGTGCCAGCAGCTTAGCCGGGACAGGGGGTTCGAATCAGCCCCAGCATTTT
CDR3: CASSLAGTGGSNQPQHF

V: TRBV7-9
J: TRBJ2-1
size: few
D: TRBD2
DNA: TGTGCCAGCAGCTTAGGAGGCGGGAGAAGCTCCTACAATGAGCAGTTCTTC
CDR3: CASSLGGGRSSYNEQFF

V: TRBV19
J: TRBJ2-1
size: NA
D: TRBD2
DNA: TGTGCCAGTAGTATAAACGTAGCGGGAGGACCCAATGAGCAGTTCTTC
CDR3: CASSINVAGGPNEQFF

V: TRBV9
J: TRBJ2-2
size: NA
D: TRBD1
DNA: TGTGCCAGCAGCGCGCCAAAAACAGGGGCGAAGAACACCGGGGAGCTGTTTTTT
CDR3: CASSAPKTGAKNTGELFF